This is a list of T cell receptor beta chains from one sample in a study of CD8 T cells in ankylosing spondylitis. TCRdb reprocessed the 5' RACE reads via MiXCR and lists one record per CDR3 protein. The table has 700,000 to 1,000,000 distinct CDR3 sequences, about 12% seen once; the top ten hold about 0.5%. Sequencing input: blood, either unsorted or a sorted T cell fraction (not recorded which). These receptors were obtained from a male donor with ankylosing spondylitis. Both conserved end residues are part of each CDR3. A D gene is named only where the DNA matches it firmly. Rows give clone size only sometimes, using once, few, many, or a class for an expanded clone.

clone size: many; V gene: TRBV10-3; D gene: .; J gene: TRBJ1-2; CDR3 DNA: TGTGCCATCAGTGAAGCAGAGTTCTATGGCTACACCTTC; CDR3 protein: CAISEAEFYGYTF
clone size: .; V gene: TRBV6-5; D gene: TRBD1; J gene: TRBJ1-2; CDR3 DNA: TGTGCCAGCAGACCGACAGGGTTCCCCTATGGCTACACCTTC; CDR3 protein: CASRPTGFPYGYTF
clone size: few; V gene: TRBV4-3; D gene: .; J gene: TRBJ1-2; CDR3 DNA: TGCGCCAGCAGCCAAGGTATCTACGGGAACTATGGCTACACCTTC; CDR3 protein: CASSQGIYGNYGYTF
clone size: few; V gene: TRBV20-1; D gene: .; J gene: TRBJ1-1; CDR3 DNA: TGCAGTGCTAGATTCCGGGTAGGAGCTTTCTTT; CDR3 protein: CSARFRVGAFF
clone size: .; V gene: TRBV24-1; D gene: .; J gene: TRBJ2-5; CDR3 DNA: TGTGCCACCAGCCGCCAGCACGGTGCTTTTGAGACCCAGTACTTC; CDR3 protein: CATSRQHGAFETQYF
clone size: many; V gene: TRBV29-1; D gene: TRBD1; J gene: TRBJ1-4; CDR3 DNA: TGCAGCGTTGCTCAGGGGGCAACTAATGAAAAACTGTTTTTT; CDR3 protein: CSVAQGATNEKLFF
clone size: few; V gene: TRBV4-1; D gene: .; J gene: TRBJ2-2; CDR3 DNA: TGCGCCAGCAGCTCACTACCACGTTACACCGGGGAGCTGTTTTTT; CDR3 protein: CASSSLPRYTGELFF
clone size: .; V gene: TRBV12-3/TRBV12-4; D gene: .; J gene: TRBJ2-7; CDR3 DNA: TGTGCCAGCAGTTTCGGGCAGGCCGACGAGCAGTACTTC; CDR3 protein: CASSFGQADEQYF
clone size: few; V gene: TRBV20-1; D gene: TRBD2; J gene: TRBJ2-2; CDR3 DNA: TGCAGTGCTAGAGGCCATCTAGCGGGGGCGAACACCGGGGAGCTGTTTTTT; CDR3 protein: CSARGHLAGANTGELFF
clone size: .; V gene: TRBV5-1; D gene: .; J gene: TRBJ2-7; CDR3 DNA: TGCGCCAGCAGCTTGAACATTGGGGACCACGAGCAGTACTTC; CDR3 protein: CASSLNIGDHEQYF
clone size: few; V gene: TRBV7-6; D gene: .; J gene: TRBJ2-7; CDR3 DNA: TGTGCCAGCAGCTTACTGACAGCGGACGAGCAGTACTTC; CDR3 protein: CASSLLTADEQYF